A selection of T cell receptor beta chains follows, all from one sample in a study of T-cell reconstitution after alpha-beta-depleted transplantation in children. TCRdb re-derived calls from the PCR reads in MiXCR, one entry per CDR3 protein. The sample includes about 400,000 distinct CDR3 sequences, 20% of them seen just once. The sample consisted of PBMCs from the stem cell graft donor, taken from the stem cell graft. The receptor source for this set is a human donor who donated a stem cell graft to a child with acute myeloid leukemia. CDR3s include the opening cysteine and the closing phenylalanine or tryptophan. A D gene is named only where the DNA matches it firmly. Some rows mark clone size as missing; the rest say once, few, many or name a class of expanded clone.

>-|TRBD2|TRBV3-1|TRBJ2-7
TGTGCCAGCAGCCAAGAATTTGCTAGCGGCTACGAGCAGTACTTC
CASSQEFASGYEQYF
>few|-|TRBV2|TRBJ2-1
TGTGCCAGCGCTACAGGGTCCTACAATGAGCAGTTCTTC
CASATGSYNEQFF
>few|-|TRBV20-1|TRBJ2-7
TGCAGTGCCGAAACTGGGAGATCCTACGAGCAGTACTTC
CSAETGRSYEQYF
>many|-|TRBV4-1|TRBJ1-1
TGCGCCAGCAGCCAAGAACCCGTTAGCGGGACTGAAGCTTTCTTT
CASSQEPVSGTEAFF
>-|-|TRBV10-2|TRBJ2-1
TGCGCCAGCAGGGAGGGATATGAGCAGTTCTTC
CASREGYEQFF
>once|-|TRBV3-1|TRBJ1-4
TGTGCCAGCAGCCATCGCGGGTTTAATGAAAAACTGTTTTTT
CASSHRGFNEKLFF
>-|-|TRBV20-1|TRBJ2-3
TGCAGTGCTGACTTGAACTTAGCGGCTTCCACAGATACGCAGTATTTT
CSADLNLAASTDTQYF
>-|TRBD2|TRBV13|TRBJ2-7
TGTGCCAGCAGCCCTTCGGGGGGGGACTACGAGCAGTACTTC
CASSPSGGDYEQYF
>-|TRBD2|TRBV25-1|TRBJ2-6
TGTGCCAGCAGTGATGGTGTCCAGGGGGGACTAGCGGGAGTGGCTGGGGCCAACGTCCTGACTTTC
CASSDGVQGGLAGVAGANVLTF
>-|TRBD1|TRBV20-1|TRBJ1-5
TGCAGTTCTTTCGCAGGAGGGGGCGATCAGCCCCAGCATTTT
CSSFAGGGDQPQHF
>few|-|TRBV20-1|TRBJ2-4
TGCAGTGCTGGCCAAATATCCAAAAACATTCAGTACTTC
CSAGQISKNIQYF
>-|-|TRBV6-5|TRBJ1-1
TGTGCCAGCAGTCGAGACCCTTCCCAGAGGGCTTTCTTT
CASSRDPSQRAFF
>-|-|TRBV15|TRBJ2-5
TGTGCCACCAGCAGAGACAGCCAGACCCAGTACTTC
CATSRDSQTQYF
>-|-|TRBV12-3/TRBV12-4|TRBJ2-5
TGTGCCAGCAGTAACCTTCCCCAGGGTGGGGAGACCCAGTACTTC
CASSNLPQGGETQYF
>few|-|TRBV20-1|TRBJ2-1
TGCAGTGCTAGAGAAGGGGCCTTTCTCTACAATGAGCAGTTCTTC
CSAREGAFLYNEQFF
>-|TRBD1|TRBV18|TRBJ1-5
TGTGCCAGCTCACCGCTCGGGACAGTTGATCAGCCCCAGCATTTT
CASSPLGTVDQPQHF
>few|-|TRBV25-1|TRBJ2-5
TGTGCCAGCGTAGACAGGTACCAAGAGACCCAGTACTTC
CASVDRYQETQYF
>-|TRBD2|TRBV2|TRBJ2-1
TGTGCCAGCAGTTCCAGCGGGACGAGTGGGCAGTTCTTC
CASSSSGTSGQFF
>few|TRBD2|TRBV6-5|TRBJ2-3
TGTGCCAGCACCCCTCTTGGACTAGCGGTTAGCACAGATACGCAGTATTTT
CASTPLGLAVSTDTQYF
>-|TRBD1|TRBV6-2/TRBV6-3|TRBJ1-2
TGTGCCAGCACACAAGGCGTGGCCTCGGAACAGGGGGGCCCCAGAAGTGGCTACACCTTC
CASTQGVASEQGGPRSGYTF
>-|-|TRBV6-1|TRBJ2-7
TGTGCCAGCAGTGAAACGGTTGGGGAAAGAACCTACGAGCAGTACTTC
CASSETVGERTYEQYF
>many|-|TRBV6-5|TRBJ2-7
TGTGCCAGCAGTTACTCGAATAGGCTATACGAGCAGTACTTC
CASSYSNRLYEQYF
>-|TRBD2|TRBV5-1|TRBJ2-3
TGCGCCAGCAGCTGGAGCGGGGACACAGATACGCAGTATTTT
CASSWSGDTDTQYF